Sequencing of this T cell receptor beta chain was carried out in a study of T cell responses to AZD1222 COVID-19 vaccine. Measured with immunoSEQ multiplex PCR; TCRdb has only the in-frame clones, and not every one. This table holds 95,000 to 130,000 clones, roughly 88% found once. The CDR3 spans 15 residues. Germline V gene sequence: CDR1 SGHTA, CDR2 FQGTGA. V lost 4 bases to trimming and J lost 6 bases, with 16 bases between them. This clone has just one count. This TCR came from an adult in good health. Sequenced here: peripheral blood, sampled on day 0 of AZD1222 vaccination. J is TRBJ2-1 and V is TRBV7-3; possible D gene TRBD2, 6 bases. The CDR3 sequence is CASSWTTGGINEQFF. The CDR3 DNA follows: TGTGCCAGCAGCTGGACCACCGGGGGTATCAATGAGCAGTTCTTC. Variable domain in full (rest from reference TRBV7-3 and TRBJ2-1): GAGVSQTPSNKVTEKGKYVELRCDPISGHTALYWYRQSLGQGPEFLIYFQGTGAADDSGLPNDRFFAVRPEGSVSTLKIQRTERGDSAVYLCASSWTTGGINEQFFGPGTRLTVL.